The 7 T cell receptor beta chains reported below all come from one sample, sequenced in a study of cytomegalovirus exposure and HLA in healthy donors. The PCR made use of 60 Vbeta and 13 Jbeta primers. This table comes from immunoSEQ multiplex PCR, and its TCRdb copy is limited to in-frame clones, with some not included. This table has some 220,000 clones, 75% to 85% appearing once. The source material was PBMCs. The origin of the receptors is a woman aged 55-70 years in good health and CMV-seropositive.

Only one count was recorded for this clone. The rearrangement uses TRBV5-4 and TRBJ2-1; D remains unclear. V lost 3 bases and J lost 7, with 8 bases in between. Per germline, CDR1 SGHNT and CDR2 YYREEE (reference sequence). The CDR3 totals 12 residues. The CDR3, as DNA: TGTGCCAGCAGCTCCCTCCGGAATGAGCAGTTCTTC. Translating it yields CASSSLRNEQFF. Filled out from reference TRBV5-4 and TRBJ2-1, the complete variable domain reads ETGVTQSPTHLIKTRGQQVTLRCSSQSGHNTVSWYQQALGQGPQFIFQYYREEENGRGNFPPRFSGLQFPNYSSELNVNALELDDSALYLCASSSLRNEQFFGPGTRLTVL.

This clone has more than one count but fewer than ten. V usage is TRBV15 and J usage is TRBJ1-2; 8 positions agree with TRBD1. CDR1 LNHNV and CDR2 YYDKDF come from the germline V gene (reference sequence). V lost 3 bases, J lost 8 bases, and 8 bases stayed unmatched. The CDR3 length is 14 residues. The CDR3 region has the DNA TGTGCCACCAGCAGGGCCGGACAGGGTGAAGGCTACACCTTC. Residues: CATSRAGQGEGYTF.

The gene calls are TRBV29-1 and TRBJ1-4; D is possibly TRBD1 (6 bases). The CDR3 extends over 12 amino acids. V lost 8 bases and J 8 bases, leaving 15 bases between the germline ends. From germline, CDR1 is SQVTM and CDR2 ANQGSEA. CDR3 amino acids: CSIKPTGEKLFF. For the CDR3, the DNA is TGCAGCATCAAACCTACAGGGGAAAAACTGTTTTTT.

The V gene is TRBV9, the J gene TRBJ2-4, with D perhaps TRBD1 (5 bases). The CDR3 has 14 amino acids. Germline-derived CDR1 and CDR2 are SGDLS and YYNGEE. V was clipped by 4 bases and J by 6 bases, with 14 bases between them. In DNA form, the CDR3 reads TGTGCCAGCAGCTACACCCAGGGTCCAAACATTCAGTACTTC. As protein: CASSYTQGPNIQYF.

The gene calls are TRBV5-1 and TRBJ2-2; TRBD2 matches at 9 bases. CDR1 SGHRS and CDR2 YFSETQ come from the germline V gene. The CDR3 consists of 17 residues. Losses at the gene ends were 0 bases for V and 6 bases for J; bases not matched to a gene: 9. This chain's CDR3 is CASSLGLSGSAAGELFF. For the CDR3, the DNA is TGCGCCAGCAGCTTGGGGCTTAGCGGGAGCGCGGCCGGGGAGCTGTTTTTT.

The V call is TRBV11-2, the J call TRBJ2-1, with 15 bases lining up with TRBD2. The CDR3 length is 15 residues. The germline V gene encodes CDR1 SGHAT and CDR2 FQNNGV. V trimming: 5 bases; J trimming: 8 bases; junction bases outside the gene matches: 4. The CDR3 here is CASSDRTSGGDEQFF. The DNA of the CDR3 is TGTGCCAGCAGCGATCGGACTAGCGGGGGGGATGAGCAGTTCTTC.

This rearrangement joins TRBV5-1 to TRBJ2-7; no clear D gene. The V end lost 0 bases, the J end lost 3 bases, and 4 bases lay between the germline ends. CDR3 length: 12 residues. CDR1 and CDR2 from the germline V gene are SGHRS and YFSETQ. The CDR3 bases are TGCGCCAGCAGCTTGGATAACTACGAGCAGTACTTC. This sequence encodes CASSLDNYEQYF.